This record covers a single T cell receptor beta chain. The junction departs from the called germline gene at one end, perhaps through a read error. The data were taken from a study of blood T cell repertoires in COVID-19. The overall study: The cDNA or gDNA used as material had been derived from T cells, B-cell-depleted T cells, or PBMCs.

The study drew participants aged roughly 18 to 89 years from approximately 25 US areas. The CDR3 spans 15 residues. The germline V gene has CDR1 SGHVS and CDR2 FQNEAQ. Authors' data handling: The authors estimated nucleated cell counts from reference gene primer amplification. Some clones are missing from TCRdb's copy, which holds only in-frame ones; the method was immunoSEQ multiplex PCR. V and J calls and clone size are copied from that table; D and trimming were computed from the DNA. This sample carries about 210,000 clones, 80% to 90% of them seen once, and the ten largest clones take 3% to 4%. The sequence derives from a woman aged 40-49 years with acute COVID-19. V and J are TRBV7-8 and TRBJ1-4; 7 nucleotides agree with TRBD1. The sample consisted of PBMCs or T cells enriched from blood (not recorded which). In DNA, the CDR3 is TGTGCCAGCAGTTTAGCTAGGGGGCTAGGTGAAAAACTGTTTTTT. Protein: CASSLARGLGEKLFF.